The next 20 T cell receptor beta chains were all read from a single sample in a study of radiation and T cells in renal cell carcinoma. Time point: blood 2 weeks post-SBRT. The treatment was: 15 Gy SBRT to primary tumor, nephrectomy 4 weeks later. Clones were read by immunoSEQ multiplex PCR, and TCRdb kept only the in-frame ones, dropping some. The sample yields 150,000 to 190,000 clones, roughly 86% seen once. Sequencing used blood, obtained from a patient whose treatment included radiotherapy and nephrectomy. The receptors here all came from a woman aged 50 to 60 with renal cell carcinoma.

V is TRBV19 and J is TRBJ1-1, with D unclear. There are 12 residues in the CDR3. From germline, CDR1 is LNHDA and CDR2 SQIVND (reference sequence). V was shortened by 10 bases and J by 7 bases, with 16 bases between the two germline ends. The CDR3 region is CATKKGGLEAFF. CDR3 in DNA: TGTGCCACCAAAAAGGGCGGCCTTGAAGCTTTCTTT.

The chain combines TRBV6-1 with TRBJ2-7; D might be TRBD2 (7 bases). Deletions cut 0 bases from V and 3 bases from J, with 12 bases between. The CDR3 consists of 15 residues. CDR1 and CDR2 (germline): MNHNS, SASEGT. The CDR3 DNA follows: TGTGCCAGCAGTGAAGCATGGCGGGGGCTCTACGAGCAGTACTTC. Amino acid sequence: CASSEAWRGLYEQYF.

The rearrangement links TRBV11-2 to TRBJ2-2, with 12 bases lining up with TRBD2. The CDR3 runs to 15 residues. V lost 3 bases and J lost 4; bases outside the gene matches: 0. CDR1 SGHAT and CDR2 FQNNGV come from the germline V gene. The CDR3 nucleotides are TGTGCCAGCAGCTTGACTAGCGGGGGCACCGGGGAGCTGTTTTTT. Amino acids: CASSLTSGGTGELFF.

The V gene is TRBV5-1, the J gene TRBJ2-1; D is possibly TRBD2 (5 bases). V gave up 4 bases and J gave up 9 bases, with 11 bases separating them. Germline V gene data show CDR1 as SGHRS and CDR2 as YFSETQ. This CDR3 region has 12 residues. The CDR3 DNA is TGCGCCAGCAGCCCGGACTGGGGTGAGCAGTTCTTC. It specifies CASSPDWGEQFF.

CDR3 protein: CASPLFPRGEKLFF. As DNA, the CDR3 is TGTGCCAGTCCACTTTTCCCCCGAGGGGAAAAACTGTTTTTT. The genes are TRBV5-8 and TRBJ1-4; D is ambiguous. Germline CDR1 and CDR2: SGHTS and YDEGEE. V was trimmed by 8 bases and J by 8 bases, leaving 19 bases between them. The CDR3 runs 14 residues.

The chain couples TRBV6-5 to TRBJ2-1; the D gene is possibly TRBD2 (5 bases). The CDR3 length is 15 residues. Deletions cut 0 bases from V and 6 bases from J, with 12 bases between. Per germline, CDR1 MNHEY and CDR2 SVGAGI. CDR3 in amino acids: CASSYSSASPNEQFF. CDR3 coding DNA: TGTGCCAGCAGTTACTCGAGTGCTAGCCCCAATGAGCAGTTCTTC.

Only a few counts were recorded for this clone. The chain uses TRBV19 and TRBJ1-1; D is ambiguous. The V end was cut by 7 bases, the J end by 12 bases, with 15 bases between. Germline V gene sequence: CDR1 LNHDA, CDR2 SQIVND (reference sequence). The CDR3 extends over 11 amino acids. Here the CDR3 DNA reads TGTGCCAGTACTTCGATAGGGCTGACTTTCTTT. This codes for CASTSIGLTFF.

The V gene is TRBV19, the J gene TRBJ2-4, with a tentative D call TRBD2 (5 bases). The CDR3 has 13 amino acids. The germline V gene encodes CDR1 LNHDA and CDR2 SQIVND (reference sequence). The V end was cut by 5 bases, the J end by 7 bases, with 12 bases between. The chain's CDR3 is CASSAPGKNIQYF. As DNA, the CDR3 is TGTGCCAGTAGTGCCCCCGGGAAGAACATTCAGTACTTC.

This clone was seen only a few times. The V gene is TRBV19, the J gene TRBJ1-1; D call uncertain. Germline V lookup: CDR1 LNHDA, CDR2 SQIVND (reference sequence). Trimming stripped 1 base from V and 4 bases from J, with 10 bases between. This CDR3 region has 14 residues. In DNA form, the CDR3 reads TGTGCCAGTAGTATAGGGACCCCGGGCACTGAAGCTTTCTTT. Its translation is CASSIGTPGTEAFF. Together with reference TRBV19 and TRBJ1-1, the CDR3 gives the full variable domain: DGGITQSPKYLFRKEGQNVTLSCEQNLNHDAMYWYRQDPGQGLRLIYYSQIVNDFQKGDIAEGYSVSREKKESFPLTVTSAQKNPTAFYLCASSIGTPGTEAFFGQGTRLTVV.

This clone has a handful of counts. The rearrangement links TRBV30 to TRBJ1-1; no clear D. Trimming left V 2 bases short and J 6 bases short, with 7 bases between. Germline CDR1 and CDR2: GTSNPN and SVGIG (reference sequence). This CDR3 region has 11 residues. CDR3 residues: CAWSLAPEAFF. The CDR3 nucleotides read TGTGCCTGGAGTCTAGCTCCTGAAGCTTTCTTT.

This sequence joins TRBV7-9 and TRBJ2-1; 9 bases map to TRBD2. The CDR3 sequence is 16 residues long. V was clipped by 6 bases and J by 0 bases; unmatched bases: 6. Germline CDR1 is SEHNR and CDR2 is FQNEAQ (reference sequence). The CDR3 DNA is TGTGCCAGCAGAGGTAGCGGGGGAATCTCCTACAATGAGCAGTTCTTC. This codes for CASRGSGGISYNEQFF.

DNA of the CDR3: TGTGCCAGCAGCGCGCAGGGGTTAACTAATGAAAAACTGTTTTTT. Protein sequence: CASSAQGLTNEKLFF. The J gene is TRBJ1-4, the V gene TRBV7-9; D might be TRBD1 (6 bases). From germline, CDR1 is SEHNR and CDR2 FQNEAQ (reference sequence). The CDR3 contains 15 residues. The V gene lost 5 bases and the J gene lost 1 base, with 11 bases spanning the gap.

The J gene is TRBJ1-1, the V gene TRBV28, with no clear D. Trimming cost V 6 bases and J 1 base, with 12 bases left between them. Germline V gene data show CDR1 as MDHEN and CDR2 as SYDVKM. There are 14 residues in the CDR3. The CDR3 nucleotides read TGTGCCAGCAGGGAAGGAGGACCGAACACTGAAGCTTTCTTT. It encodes CASREGGPNTEAFF.

This CDR3 is CASSLQNTEAFF. Here the CDR3 DNA reads TGTGCCAGCAGTTTACAGAACACTGAAGCTTTCTTT. The V call is TRBV6-1, the J call TRBJ1-1; D is undetermined. With 5 bases removed from V and 1 base from J, the gap between germline ends came to 5 bases. The CDR3 consists of 12 residues. Germline assignment: CDR1 MNHNS and CDR2 SASEGT.

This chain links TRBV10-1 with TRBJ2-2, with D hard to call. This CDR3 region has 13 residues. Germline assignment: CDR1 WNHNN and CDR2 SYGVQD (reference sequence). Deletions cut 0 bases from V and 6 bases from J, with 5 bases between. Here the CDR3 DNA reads TGCGCCAGCAGTGAGTCGAGGCCCGGGGAGCTGTTTTTT. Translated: CASSESRPGELFF.

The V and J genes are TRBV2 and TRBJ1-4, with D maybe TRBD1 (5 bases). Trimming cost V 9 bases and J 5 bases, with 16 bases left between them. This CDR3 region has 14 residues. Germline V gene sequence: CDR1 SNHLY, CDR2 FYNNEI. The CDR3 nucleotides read TGTGCCAGTGCTCCGGGGGGAATGAATGAAAAACTGTTTTTT. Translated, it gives CASAPGGMNEKLFF.

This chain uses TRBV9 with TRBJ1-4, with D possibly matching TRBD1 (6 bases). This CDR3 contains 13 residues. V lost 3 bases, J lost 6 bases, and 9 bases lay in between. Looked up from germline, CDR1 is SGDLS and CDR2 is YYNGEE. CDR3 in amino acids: CASSEAGDEKLFF. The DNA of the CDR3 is TGTGCCAGCAGCGAGGCAGGGGATGAAAAACTGTTTTTT.

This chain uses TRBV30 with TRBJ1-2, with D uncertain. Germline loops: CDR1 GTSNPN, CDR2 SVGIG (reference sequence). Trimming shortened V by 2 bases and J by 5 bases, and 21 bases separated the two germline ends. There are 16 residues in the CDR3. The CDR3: CAWSSRPGVVKYGYTF. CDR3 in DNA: TGTGCCTGGAGTTCTCGACCGGGAGTGGTGAAGTATGGCTACACCTTC.

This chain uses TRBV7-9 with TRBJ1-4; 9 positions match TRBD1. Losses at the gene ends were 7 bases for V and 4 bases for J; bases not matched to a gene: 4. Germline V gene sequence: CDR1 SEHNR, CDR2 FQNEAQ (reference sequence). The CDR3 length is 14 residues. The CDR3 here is CASNQGQGNEKLFF. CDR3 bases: TGTGCCAGCAACCAGGGACAGGGTAATGAAAAACTGTTTTTT.

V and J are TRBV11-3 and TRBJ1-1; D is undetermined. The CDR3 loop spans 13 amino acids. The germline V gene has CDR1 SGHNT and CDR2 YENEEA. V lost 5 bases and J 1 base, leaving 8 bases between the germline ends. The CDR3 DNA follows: TGTGCCAGCAGCGATACTTGGAACACTGAAGCTTTCTTT. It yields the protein CASSDTWNTEAFF.